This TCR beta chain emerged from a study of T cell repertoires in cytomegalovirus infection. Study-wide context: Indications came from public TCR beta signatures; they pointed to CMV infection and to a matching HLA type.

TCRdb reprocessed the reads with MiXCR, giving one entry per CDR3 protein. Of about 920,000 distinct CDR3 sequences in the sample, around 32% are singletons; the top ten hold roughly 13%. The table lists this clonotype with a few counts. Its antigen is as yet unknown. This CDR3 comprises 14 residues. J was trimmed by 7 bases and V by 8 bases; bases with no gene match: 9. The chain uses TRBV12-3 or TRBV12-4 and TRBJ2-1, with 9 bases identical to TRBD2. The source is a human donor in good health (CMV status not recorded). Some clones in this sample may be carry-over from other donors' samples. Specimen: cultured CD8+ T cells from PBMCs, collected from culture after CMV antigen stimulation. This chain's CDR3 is CASEAGTSRNEQFF. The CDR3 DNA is TGTGCCAGCGAGGCCGGGACTAGCAGGAATGAGCAGTTCTTC.